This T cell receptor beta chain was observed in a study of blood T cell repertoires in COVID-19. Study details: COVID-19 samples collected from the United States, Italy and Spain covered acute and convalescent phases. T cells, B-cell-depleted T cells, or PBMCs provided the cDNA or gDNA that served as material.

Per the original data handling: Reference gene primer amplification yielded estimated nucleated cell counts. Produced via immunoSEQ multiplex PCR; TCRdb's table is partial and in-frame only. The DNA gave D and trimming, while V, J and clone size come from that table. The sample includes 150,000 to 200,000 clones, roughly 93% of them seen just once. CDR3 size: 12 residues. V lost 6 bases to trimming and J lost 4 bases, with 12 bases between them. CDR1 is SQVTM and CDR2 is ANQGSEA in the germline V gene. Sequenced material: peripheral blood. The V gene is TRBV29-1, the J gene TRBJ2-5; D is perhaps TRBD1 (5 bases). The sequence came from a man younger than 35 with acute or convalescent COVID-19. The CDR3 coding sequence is TGCAGCGTGACAGAAACCCGAGAGACCCAGTACTTC. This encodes CSVTETRETQYF.